This T cell receptor beta chain was profiled in a study of CD8+CD57+ T cells in acquired aplastic anemia. About the research overall: Average DNA yield from sorted CD4+ and CD8+ cells was around 3.2 ug. Findings and caveats of the study: Sharing between patients and controls was observed for twenty-nine CD8+ CDR3 sequences. Researchers reported that CD8+ Simpson's diversity was not significantly different in patients versus controls.

Germline V lookup: CDR1 MNHEY, CDR2 SMNVEV (reference sequence). V lost 7 bases, J lost 3 bases, and 9 bases stayed unmatched. The CDR3 totals 16 residues. Patients sequenced had flow cytometry evidence of CD8+CD57+ cell expansion. Each patient had severe acquired aplastic anemia. For CDR3 and TCR beta VDJ profiling, genomic DNA was the template used. TCRdb called the reads again in MiXCR, with one record for every CDR3 protein. Found here are under 350,000 distinct CDR3 sequences, approximately 57% of them singletons; the top ten hold approximately 1.3%. A note on this clonotype: The antigen is not known.

The clonotype was recovered from a human donor with aplastic anemia. Sequencing was performed on sorted CD4+, CD8+, or CD8+CD57+ T cells (not recorded which) from PBMCs. The chain combines TRBV27 with TRBJ2-3, with TRBD2 identical over 11 bases. DNA for the CDR3: TGTGCCAGCATTCCCTTAGCGGGAGGGGTGACAGATACGCAGTATTTT. Translating it yields CASIPLAGGVTDTQYF.